This T cell receptor (beta chain) was obtained from a study of beta chain features in type 1 diabetes. Whole-study results and caveats: The analysis here could not establish whether HLA type shapes TCRB rearrangement. Patients' naive, central memory and regulatory TCRB repertoires appeared more alike than those of healthy donors. Among patients with Type 1 diabetes, TCRB CDR3s were moderately but significantly shorter in every one of the four CD4+ subsets.

Expressed TCRB transcripts got sequenced, as all isolated RNA was reverse transcribed. Roughly 3.7 million reads, on average, came from each naive, central memory and regulatory T cell sample. The repertoire was sequenced with immunoSEQ multiplex PCR; TCRdb's copy has only in-frame clones and lacks some. Of more than 550,000 clones in the sample, about an eighth were seen once. The CDR3 contains 16 residues. V was pared by 2 bases and J by 6 bases, with 16 bases between. CDR1 ENHRY and CDR2 SYGVKD come from the germline V gene. Around 100 mL of blood, on average, came from one heparinised draw per donor. A remark on this clone: As yet, its antigen is unknown.

J is TRBJ2-2 and V is TRBV10-3, with a tentative D call TRBD2 (5 bases). The material sequenced was naive CD4+ T cells from blood. The TCR originated in a man aged 18 to 30 with type 1 diabetes. The CDR3 spells CAISEEGPPVPGELFF. In nucleotides, the CDR3 is TGTGCCATCAGTGAGGAGGGCCCCCCGGTGCCCGGGGAGCTGTTTTTT.